This TCR beta chain was profiled in a study of T cell responses to AZD1222 COVID-19 vaccine. Remarks on this clone: Its antigen is unknown.

Findings and limits, study-wide: Variant regions that are unmutated are reportedly the target of nearly half of spike-specific TCRs. Spike-specific TCR repertoires showed rising breadth and depth after two AZD1222 doses. Spike-wide vaccine-associated CD4 TCRs dominated at 160-218 and 743-854. Just six or seven AZD1222 recipients tested seropositive at baseline.

Profiling relied on immunoSEQ multiplex PCR, and the TCRdb table lists in-frame clones only, not all of them. The data hold 100,000 to 150,000 clones, with approximately 90% observed a single time. This CDR3 contains 13 residues. Trimming removed 3 bases from V and 8 bases from J, with 10 bases in between. Germline CDR1 and CDR2: MNHEY and SMNVEV (reference sequence). This receptor was taken from an adult in good health. This chain uses TRBV27 with TRBJ1-4; D perhaps matches TRBD1 (5 bases). The specimen was peripheral blood, collected on day 0 of AZD1222 vaccination. As DNA, the CDR3 is TGTGCCAGCAGTTTCCCAGGGAGGGAAAAACTGTTTTTT. It yields the protein CASSFPGREKLFF.